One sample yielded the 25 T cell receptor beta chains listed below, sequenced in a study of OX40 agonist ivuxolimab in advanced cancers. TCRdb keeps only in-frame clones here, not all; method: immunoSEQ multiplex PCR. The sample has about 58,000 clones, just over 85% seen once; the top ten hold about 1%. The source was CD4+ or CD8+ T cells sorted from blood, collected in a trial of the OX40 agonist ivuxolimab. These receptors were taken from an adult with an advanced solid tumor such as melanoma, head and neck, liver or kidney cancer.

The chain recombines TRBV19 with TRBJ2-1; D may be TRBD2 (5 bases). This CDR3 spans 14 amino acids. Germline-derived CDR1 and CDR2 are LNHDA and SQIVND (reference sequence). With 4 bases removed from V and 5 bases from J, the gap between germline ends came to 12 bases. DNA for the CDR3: TGTGCCAGTAGTAGTCTTCTAGCAGACAATGAGCAGTTCTTC. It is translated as CASSSLLADNEQFF. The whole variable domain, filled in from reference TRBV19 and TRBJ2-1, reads DGGITQSPKYLFRKEGQNVTLSCEQNLNHDAMYWYRQDPGQGLRLIYYSQIVNDFQKGDIAEGYSVSREKKESFPLTVTSAQKNPTAFYLCASSSLLADNEQFFGPGTRLTVL.

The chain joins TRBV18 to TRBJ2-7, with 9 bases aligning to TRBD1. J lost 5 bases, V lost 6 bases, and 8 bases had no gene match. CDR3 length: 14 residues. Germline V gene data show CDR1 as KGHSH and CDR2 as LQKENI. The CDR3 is CASSLTGGVDEQYF. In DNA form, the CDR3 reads TGTGCCAGCTCGTTGACAGGGGGAGTAGACGAGCAGTACTTC.

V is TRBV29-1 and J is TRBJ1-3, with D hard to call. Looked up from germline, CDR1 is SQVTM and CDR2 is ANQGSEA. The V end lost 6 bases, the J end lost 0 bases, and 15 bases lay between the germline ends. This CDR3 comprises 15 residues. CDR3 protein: CSVLKDVSSGNTIYF. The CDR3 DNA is TGCAGCGTCCTCAAAGACGTGAGCTCTGGAAACACCATATATTTT.

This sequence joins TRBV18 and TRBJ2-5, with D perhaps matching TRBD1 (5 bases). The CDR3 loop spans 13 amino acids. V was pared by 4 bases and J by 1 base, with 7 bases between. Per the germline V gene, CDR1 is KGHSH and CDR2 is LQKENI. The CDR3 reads CASSQGSQETQYF. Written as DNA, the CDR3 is TGTGCCAGCTCACAGGGGTCCCAAGAGACCCAGTACTTC.

DNA of the CDR3: TGTGCCAGCATTCGGACAGGGGGAGACACTGAAGCTTTCTTT. Residues: CASIRTGGDTEAFF. V usage is TRBV6-1 and J usage is TRBJ1-1; TRBD1 aligns across 10 bases. Germline V CDR1 and CDR2: MNHNS, SASEGT. CDR3 length equals 14 residues. J was trimmed by 3 bases and V by 7 bases; bases with no gene match: 5.

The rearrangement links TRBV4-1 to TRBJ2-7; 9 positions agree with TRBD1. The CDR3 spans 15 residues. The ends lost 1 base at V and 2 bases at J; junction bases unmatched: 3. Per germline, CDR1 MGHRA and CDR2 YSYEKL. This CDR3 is CASSQGDRATYEQYF. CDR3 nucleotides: TGCGCCAGCAGCCAAGGGGACAGGGCCACCTACGAGCAGTACTTC.

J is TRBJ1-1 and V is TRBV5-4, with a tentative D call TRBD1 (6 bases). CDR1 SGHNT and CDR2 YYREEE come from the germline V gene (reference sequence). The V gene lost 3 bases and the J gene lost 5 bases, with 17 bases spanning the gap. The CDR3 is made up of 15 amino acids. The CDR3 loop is CASSSQQGLWTEAFF. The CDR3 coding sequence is TGTGCCAGCAGCTCTCAACAGGGTCTTTGGACTGAAGCTTTCTTT.

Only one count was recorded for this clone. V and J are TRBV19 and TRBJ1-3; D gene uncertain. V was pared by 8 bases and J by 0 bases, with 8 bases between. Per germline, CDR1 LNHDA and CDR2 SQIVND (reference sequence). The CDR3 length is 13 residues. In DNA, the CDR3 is TGTGCCAGTTGCCCCAGCTCTGGAAACACCATATATTTT. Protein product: CASCPSSGNTIYF. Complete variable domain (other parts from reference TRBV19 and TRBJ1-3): DGGITQSPKYLFRKEGQNVTLSCEQNLNHDAMYWYRQDPGQGLRLIYYSQIVNDFQKGDIAEGYSVSREKKESFPLTVTSAQKNPTAFYLCASCPSSGNTIYFGEGSWLTVV.

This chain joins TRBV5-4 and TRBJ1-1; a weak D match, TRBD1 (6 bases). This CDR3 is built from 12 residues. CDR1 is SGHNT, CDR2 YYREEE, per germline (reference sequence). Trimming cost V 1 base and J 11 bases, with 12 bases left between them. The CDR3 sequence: CASSLNLGGAFF. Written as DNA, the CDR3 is TGTGCCAGCAGCTTGAATCTGGGGGGCGCTTTCTTT.

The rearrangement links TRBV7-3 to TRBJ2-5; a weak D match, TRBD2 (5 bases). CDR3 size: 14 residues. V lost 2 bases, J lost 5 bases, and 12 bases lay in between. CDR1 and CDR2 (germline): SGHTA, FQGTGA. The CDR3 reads CASSLYGGRETQYF. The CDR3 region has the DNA TGTGCCAGCAGCTTATATGGCGGGCGGGAGACCCAGTACTTC.

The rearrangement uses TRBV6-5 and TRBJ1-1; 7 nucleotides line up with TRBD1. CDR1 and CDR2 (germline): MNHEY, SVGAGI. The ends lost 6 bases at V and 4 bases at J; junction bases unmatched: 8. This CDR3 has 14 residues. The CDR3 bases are TGTGCCAGCAGCCCGACAGGGTCGGGCACTGAAGCTTTCTTT. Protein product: CASSPTGSGTEAFF.

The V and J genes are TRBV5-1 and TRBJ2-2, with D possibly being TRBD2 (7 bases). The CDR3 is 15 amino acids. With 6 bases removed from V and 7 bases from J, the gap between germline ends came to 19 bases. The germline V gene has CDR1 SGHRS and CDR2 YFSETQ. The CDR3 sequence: CASTGDGGLSGELFF. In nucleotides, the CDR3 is TGCGCCAGCACCGGGGACGGGGGGCTCAGCGGGGAGCTGTTTTTT.

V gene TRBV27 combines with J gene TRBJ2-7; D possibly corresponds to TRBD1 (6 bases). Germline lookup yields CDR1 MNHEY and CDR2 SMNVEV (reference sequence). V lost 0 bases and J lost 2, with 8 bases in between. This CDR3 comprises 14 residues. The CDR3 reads CASSLSRGPYEQYF. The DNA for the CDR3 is TGTGCCAGCAGTTTATCCAGGGGCCCCTACGAGCAGTACTTC.

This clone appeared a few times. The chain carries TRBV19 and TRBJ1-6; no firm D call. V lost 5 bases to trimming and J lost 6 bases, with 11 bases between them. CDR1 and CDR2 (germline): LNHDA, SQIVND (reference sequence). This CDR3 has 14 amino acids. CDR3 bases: TGTGCCAGTAGTCCTGGTCACCCTAATTCACCCCTCCACTTT. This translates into CASSPGHPNSPLHF.

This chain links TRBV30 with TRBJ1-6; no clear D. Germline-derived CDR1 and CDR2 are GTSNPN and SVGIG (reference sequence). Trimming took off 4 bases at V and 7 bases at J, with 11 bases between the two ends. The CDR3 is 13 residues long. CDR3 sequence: CAWTRARNSPLHF. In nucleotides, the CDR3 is TGTGCCTGGACACGAGCAAGAAATTCACCCCTCCACTTT.

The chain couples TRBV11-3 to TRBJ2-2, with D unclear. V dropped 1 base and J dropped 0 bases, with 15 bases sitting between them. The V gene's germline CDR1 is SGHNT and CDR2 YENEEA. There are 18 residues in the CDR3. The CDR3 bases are TGTGCCAGCAGCTTAGGGGTAGTAAAAACAGCGAACACCGGGGAGCTGTTTTTT. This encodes CASSLGVVKTANTGELFF. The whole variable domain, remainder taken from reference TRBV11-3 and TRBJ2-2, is EAGVVQSPRYKIIEKKQPVAFWCNPISGHNTLYWYLQNLGQGPELLIRYENEEAVDDSQLPKDRFSAERLKGVDSTLKIQPAELGDSAVYLCASSLGVVKTANTGELFFGEGSRLTVL.

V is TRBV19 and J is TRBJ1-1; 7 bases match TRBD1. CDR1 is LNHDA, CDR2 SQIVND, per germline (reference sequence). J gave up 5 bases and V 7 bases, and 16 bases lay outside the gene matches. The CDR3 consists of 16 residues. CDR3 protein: CASISSGEGAWTEAFF. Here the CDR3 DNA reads TGTGCCAGTATCAGTTCCGGGGAGGGGGCGTGGACTGAAGCTTTCTTT.

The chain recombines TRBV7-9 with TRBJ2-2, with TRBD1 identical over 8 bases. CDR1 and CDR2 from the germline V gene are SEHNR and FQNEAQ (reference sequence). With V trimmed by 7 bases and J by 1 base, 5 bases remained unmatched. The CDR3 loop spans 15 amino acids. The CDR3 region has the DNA TGTGCCAGCACCCCTGGGACAGGGAACACCGGGGAGCTGTTTTTT. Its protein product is CASTPGTGNTGELFF.

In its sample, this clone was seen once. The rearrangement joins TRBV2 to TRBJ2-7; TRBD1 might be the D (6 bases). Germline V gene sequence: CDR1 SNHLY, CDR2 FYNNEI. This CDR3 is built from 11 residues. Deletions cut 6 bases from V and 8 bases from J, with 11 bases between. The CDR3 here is CASSRRDKQYF. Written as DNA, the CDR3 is TGTGCCAGCAGCCGACGGGACAAGCAGTACTTC.

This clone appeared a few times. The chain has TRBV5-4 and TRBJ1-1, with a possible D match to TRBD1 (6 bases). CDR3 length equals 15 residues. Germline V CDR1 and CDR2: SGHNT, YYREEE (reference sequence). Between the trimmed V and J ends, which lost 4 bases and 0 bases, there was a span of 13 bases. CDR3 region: CASSVDSLLNTEAFF. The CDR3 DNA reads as TGTGCCAGCAGCGTGGACAGCCTATTGAACACTGAAGCTTTCTTT.

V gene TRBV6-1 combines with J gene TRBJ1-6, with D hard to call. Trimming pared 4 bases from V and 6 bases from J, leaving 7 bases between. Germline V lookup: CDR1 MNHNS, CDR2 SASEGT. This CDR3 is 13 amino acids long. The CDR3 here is CASSGRSNSPLHF. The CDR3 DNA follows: TGTGCCAGCAGTGGACGGTCTAATTCACCCCTCCACTTT.

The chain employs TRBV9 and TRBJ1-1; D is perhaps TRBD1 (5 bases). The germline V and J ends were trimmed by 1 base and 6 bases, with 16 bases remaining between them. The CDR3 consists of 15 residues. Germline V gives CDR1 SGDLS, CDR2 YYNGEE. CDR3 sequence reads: CASSVISGGGAEAFF. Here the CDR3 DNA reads TGTGCCAGCAGCGTAATATCGGGTGGGGGAGCTGAAGCTTTCTTT.

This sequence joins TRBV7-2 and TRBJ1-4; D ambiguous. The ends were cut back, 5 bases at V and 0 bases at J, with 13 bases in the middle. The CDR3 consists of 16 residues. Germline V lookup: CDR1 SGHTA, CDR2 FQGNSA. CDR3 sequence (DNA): TGTGCCAGCAGCCAAGTCCACATTGCAACTAATGAAAAACTGTTTTTT. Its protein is CASSQVHIATNEKLFF.

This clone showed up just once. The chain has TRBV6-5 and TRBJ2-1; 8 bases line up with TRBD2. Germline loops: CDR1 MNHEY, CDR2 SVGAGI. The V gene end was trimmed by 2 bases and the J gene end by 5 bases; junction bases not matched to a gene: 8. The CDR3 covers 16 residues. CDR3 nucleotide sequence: TGTGCCAGCAGTTACCCTGGGTCGGGGGGGAACAATGAGCAGTTCTTC. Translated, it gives CASSYPGSGGNNEQFF.

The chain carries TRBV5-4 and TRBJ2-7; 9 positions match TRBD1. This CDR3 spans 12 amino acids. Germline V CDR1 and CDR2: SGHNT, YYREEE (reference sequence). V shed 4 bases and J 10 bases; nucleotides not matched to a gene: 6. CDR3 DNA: TGTGCCAGCAGCACGGGACAGGGCCGCCAGTACTTC. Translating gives CASSTGQGRQYF.